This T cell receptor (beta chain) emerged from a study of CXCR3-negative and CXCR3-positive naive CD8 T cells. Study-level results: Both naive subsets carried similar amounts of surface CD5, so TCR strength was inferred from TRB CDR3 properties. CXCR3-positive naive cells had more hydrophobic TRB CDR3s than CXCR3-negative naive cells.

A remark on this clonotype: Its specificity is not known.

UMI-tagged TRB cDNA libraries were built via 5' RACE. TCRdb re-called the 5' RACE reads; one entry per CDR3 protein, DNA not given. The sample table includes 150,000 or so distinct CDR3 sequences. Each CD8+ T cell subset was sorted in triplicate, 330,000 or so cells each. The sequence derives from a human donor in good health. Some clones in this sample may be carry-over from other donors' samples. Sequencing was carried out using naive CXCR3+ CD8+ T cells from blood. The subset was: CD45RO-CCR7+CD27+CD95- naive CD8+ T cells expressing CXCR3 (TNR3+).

The CDR3 loop reads CASSGGWSYNEQFF. This sequence joins TRBV27 and TRBJ2-1; lacking DNA, the TRBD1 call made by TCRdb goes unchecked. CDR1 and CDR2 (germline): MNHEY, SMNVEV (reference sequence). The CDR3 runs 14 residues.